The 27 T cell receptor beta chains below come from one sample, sequenced in a study of T-cell reconstitution after alpha-beta-depleted transplantation in children. Preparing the TCRbeta library involved the use of unique molecular identifiers. TCRdb fed the PCR reads into MiXCR, producing one record per CDR3 protein. Altogether almost 500,000 distinct CDR3 sequences are present, roughly 10% being singletons, with the ten largest covering 2% to 2.5%. This sample comprised PBMCs, obtained before TCRalphabeta/CD19-depleted stem cell transplant. The origin of the receptors is a child aged 2 to 9 with inherited bone marrow failure, due to receive a stem cell transplant.

This clonotype was seen many times. The chain recombines TRBV29-1 with TRBJ2-5; tentative D call: TRBD2 (5 bases). CDR3 length: 14 amino acids. CDR1 SQVTM and CDR2 ANQGSEA come from the germline V gene. Trimming took 2 bases from V and 1 from J, leaving 11 bases between them. CDR3 protein: CSVEWAGRQETQYF. In DNA form, the CDR3 reads TGCAGCGTTGAATGGGCGGGCCGCCAAGAGACCCAGTACTTC. Variable domain in full (rest from reference TRBV29-1 and TRBJ2-5): SAVISQKPSRDICQRGTSLTIQCQVDSQVTMMFWYRQQPGQSLTLIATANQGSEATYESGFVIDKFPISRPNLTFSTLTVSNMSPEDSSIYLCSVEWAGRQETQYFGPGTRLLVL.

Of note for this clonotype: A much more abundant neighbour one base away suggests this may be a read error. This chain joins TRBV5-1 and TRBJ1-4; 7 bases agree with TRBD1. This CDR3 is 14 amino acids long. In germline, CDR1 is SGHRS, CDR2 YFSETQ. The CDR3 is CASSPTGVDEKLIF. For the CDR3, the DNA is TGCGCCAGCAGCCCCACAGGGGTGGATGAAAAACTGATTTTT.

This clonotype was counted many times. The chain couples TRBV12-3 or TRBV12-4 to TRBJ2-3; D uncertain. The V end was cut by 6 bases, the J end by 4 bases, with 14 bases between. The CDR3 is 14 amino acids. CDR3 DNA: TGTGCCAGCAGGGTAACTTCCAACGCAGATACGCAGTATTTT. It encodes CASRVTSNADTQYF.

This clonotype showed up many times. The junction departs from the called germline gene at one end, perhaps through a read error. The rearrangement uses TRBV12-3 or TRBV12-4 and TRBJ2-2; D perhaps matches TRBD2 (5 bases). This CDR3 has 12 amino acids. For the CDR3, the DNA is TGTGCCAGCAGTTTAAACGCCGGGGATCTGTTTTTT. This translates into CASSLNAGDLFF.

This clonotype was counted at least ten times. V and J are TRBV20-1 and TRBJ2-1; perhaps TRBD2 as D (6 bases). V was trimmed by 3 bases and J by 4 bases, leaving 13 bases between them. The CDR3 has 14 residues. Germline loops: CDR1 DFQATT, CDR2 SNEGSKA (reference sequence). CDR3 region: CSASTNSGYNEQFF. CDR3 DNA: TGCAGTGCTAGTACGAATAGCGGATACAATGAGCAGTTCTTC.

The sample holds many counts of this clonotype. J is TRBJ2-1 and V is TRBV7-6, with 10 bases lining up with TRBD2. CDR3 length: 15 amino acids. The germline gives CDR1 SGHVS, CDR2 FNYEAQ. Germline trimming cut 5 bases from V and 6 bases from J; bases unmatched to any gene: 7. The CDR3 is CASSKSGRASNEQFF. The CDR3 DNA reads TGTGCCAGCAGCAAGAGCGGGAGGGCCAGCAATGAGCAGTTCTTC.

Worth noting for this clonotype: The junction does not match germline at one end; this may be a read error. J is TRBJ2-1 and V is TRBV20-1, with 9 nucleotides matching TRBD2. Germline CDR1 and CDR2: DFQATT and SNEGSKA (reference sequence). This CDR3 region has 14 residues. CDR3 region: CSARVGTSYYEQFF. In DNA, the CDR3 is TGCAGTGCTAGAGTGGGGACTAGCTACTATGAGCAGTTCTTC.

In its sample, this clonotype was seen many times. CDR3 DNA: TGCGCCAGCAGCTTGGGGGTAGCGGGTACAGATACGCAGTATTTT. Its protein is CASSLGVAGTDTQYF. The V call is TRBV5-1, the J call TRBJ2-3, with TRBD2 matching over 7 bases. Germline trimming cut 0 bases from V and 3 bases from J; bases unmatched to any gene: 4. This CDR3 has 15 residues. Germline lookup yields CDR1 SGHRS and CDR2 YFSETQ.

This clonotype was seen at least ten times. The gene calls are TRBV6-1 and TRBJ1-2, with D maybe TRBD1 (5 bases). The germline V gene encodes CDR1 MNHNS and CDR2 SASEGT. The germline V and J ends were trimmed by 5 bases and 4 bases, with 14 bases remaining between them. The CDR3 is made up of 14 amino acids. This CDR3 is CASSIQGAGYGYTF. For the CDR3, the DNA is TGTGCCAGCAGTATCCAGGGAGCCGGCTATGGCTACACCTTC.

Many counts were recorded for this clonotype. The V gene is TRBV19, the J gene TRBJ1-5; D is uncertain. Germline-derived CDR1 and CDR2 are LNHDA and SQIVND (reference sequence). This CDR3 has 13 amino acids. Trimming took 5 bases from V and 11 from J, leaving 16 bases between them. The CDR3 region has the DNA TGTGCCAGTAGTGAGAACAAGCTTGGGGCCCAGCATTTT. Translating it yields CASSENKLGAQHF.

This clonotype occurred many times. The genes are TRBV27 and TRBJ2-1; D is unresolved. V dropped 1 base and J dropped 0 bases, with 13 bases sitting between them. The CDR3 consists of 17 residues. CDR1 is MNHEY and CDR2 is SMNVEV in the germline V gene (reference sequence). CDR3 loop: CASSLYGYLSSYNEQFF. Here the CDR3 DNA reads TGTGCCAGCAGTTTATACGGGTATTTGAGCTCCTACAATGAGCAGTTCTTC.

Notes on this clonotype: This may be a read error: a much more frequent sequence differs by one nucleotide. The chain couples TRBV11-2 to TRBJ2-5; 8 bases line up with TRBD2. After removal of 3 bases from V and 3 bases from J, the junction contained 6 bases not matched to a gene. Germline CDR1 is SGHAT and CDR2 is FQNNGV. There are 15 residues in the CDR3. CDR3 loop: CASSFNPGLEETQYF. The CDR3 coding sequence is TGTGCCAGCAGCTTTAACCCGGGACTAGAAGAGACCCAGTACTTC.

This clonotype has a count of ten or more. V is TRBV5-1 and J is TRBJ1-1; D possibly corresponds to TRBD1 (6 bases). The CDR3 has 22 residues. Trimming removed 2 bases at V and 0 bases at J, with 32 bases between. CDR1 is SGHRS and CDR2 is YFSETQ in the germline V gene. The CDR3 sequence is CASSLFGLAVQGSVGMNTEAFF. The CDR3 DNA reads as TGCGCCAGCAGCTTATTCGGGTTGGCCGTTCAGGGGAGCGTTGGCATGAACACTGAAGCTTTCTTT.

The table lists this clonotype with a few counts. A read error may produce the germline difference seen at one junction end. The rearrangement uses TRBV28 and TRBJ2-5, with D unresolved. The CDR3 extends over 15 amino acids. From germline, CDR1 is MDHEN and CDR2 SYDVKM. The CDR3 nucleotides read TGTGCCAGCAGTTTTAGGCAGGATCACCAAAAGACCCAGTACTTC. Its translation: CASSFRQDHQKTQYF.

The CDR3 sequence: CASSLGAGQYTF. CDR3 nucleotides: TGTGCCAGCAGTTTAGGGGCAGGGCAATACACCTTC. The chain carries TRBV12-3 or TRBV12-4 and TRBJ1-2; TRBD1 is a possible D gene (5 bases). The ends were cut back, 1 base at V and 11 bases at J, with 11 bases in the middle. CDR3 size: 12 residues.

This clonotype was seen a few times. The V and J genes are TRBV7-7 and TRBJ2-5; D is unresolved. V shed 2 bases and J shed 2 bases, with 9 bases lying between them. The CDR3 loop spans 14 amino acids. Looked up from germline, CDR1 is SSHAT and CDR2 is FNYEAQ (reference sequence). The CDR3 sequence: CASSLWTEQETQYF. Written as DNA, the CDR3 is TGTGCCAGCAGCTTATGGACGGAGCAAGAGACCCAGTACTTC. The entire variable domain, with the rest obtained from reference TRBV7-7 and TRBJ2-5, is as follows: GAGVSQSPRYKVTKRGQDVTLRCDPISSHATLYWYQQALGQGPEFLTYFNYEAQPDKSGLPSDRFSAERPEGSISTLTIQRTEQRDSAMYRCASSLWTEQETQYFGPGTRLLVL.

This clonotype was detected ten times or more. The chain recombines TRBV12-3 or TRBV12-4 with TRBJ2-1; the D is unclear. The CDR3 has 14 residues. V lost 4 bases to trimming and J lost 9 bases, with 16 bases between them. CDR3 amino acids: CASSWVGYPPEQFF. In nucleotides, the CDR3 is TGTGCCAGCAGTTGGGTGGGGTACCCGCCTGAGCAGTTCTTC.

Comment on this clonotype: A read error may be the cause here, since a much bigger clone is one base away. V is TRBV28 and J is TRBJ2-1; no clear D. Trimming removed 1 base from V and 4 bases from J, with 14 bases in between. The germline V gene encodes CDR1 MDHEN and CDR2 SYDVKM. This CDR3 is 16 amino acids long. CDR3 sequence: CASSLSYGALYNEQFF. CDR3 nucleotide sequence: TGTGCCAGCAGTTTATCTTATGGCGCGCTTTACAATGAGCAGTTCTTC. The variable domain in full, completed from reference TRBV28 and TRBJ2-1, reads DVKVTQSSRYLVKRTGEKVFLECVQDMDHENMFWYRQDPGLGLRLIYFSYDVKMKEKGDIPEGYSVSREKKERFSLILESASTNQTSMYLCASSLSYGALYNEQFFGPGTRLTVL.

The chain couples TRBV27 to TRBJ1-1; 9 bases map to TRBD1. The junction had 10 bases not matched to a gene; V was cut back by 5 bases and J by 3 bases. Germline CDR1 reads MNHEY; CDR2 reads SMNVEV (reference sequence). The CDR3 is 16 residues long. The chain's CDR3 is CASSPLGTGRYTEAFF. The CDR3 nucleotides read TGTGCCAGCAGTCCACTAGGGACAGGGAGGTACACTGAAGCTTTCTTT.

The rearrangement uses TRBV15 and TRBJ2-7, with 8 positions matching TRBD1. Trimming removed 3 bases from V and 6 bases from J; junction bases left unmatched: 4. This CDR3 has 13 residues. Germline loops: CDR1 LNHNV, CDR2 YYDKDF (reference sequence). CDR3 nucleotide sequence: TGTGCCACCAGCAGTGTCACAGGGGGCGAGCAGTACTTC. This gives the protein CATSSVTGGEQYF.

This clonotype was found many times. V gene TRBV3-1 combines with J gene TRBJ2-3; 8 bases align to TRBD2. CDR3 size: 18 residues. Germline CDR1 LGHDT, CDR2 YNNKEL (reference sequence). After removal of 2 bases from V and 0 bases from J, the junction contained 10 bases not matched to a gene. The CDR3 DNA is TGTGCCAGCAGCCAACGTAGCGGGGCGTACCCTAGCACAGATACGCAGTATTTT. This codes for CASSQRSGAYPSTDTQYF.

The V call is TRBV20-1, the J call TRBJ2-3, with D possibly being TRBD1 or TRBD2 (5 bases each). Germline loops: CDR1 DFQATT, CDR2 SNEGSKA (reference sequence). Trimming removed 6 bases from V and 3 bases from J, with 16 bases in between. CDR3 length: 14 amino acids. The CDR3 is CSAIRGTMTDTQYF. CDR3 nucleotides: TGCAGTGCGATCAGAGGGACGATGACAGATACGCAGTATTTT.

Only a few counts were recorded for this clonotype. The J gene is TRBJ2-7, the V gene TRBV10-2; D may match TRBD1 or TRBD2 (6 bases each). The V gene lost 5 bases and the J gene lost 6 bases, with 14 bases spanning the gap. The CDR3 contains 13 residues. The germline V gene encodes CDR1 WSHSY and CDR2 SAAADI. The CDR3 sequence: CASSSTGGREQYF. The CDR3 DNA reads as TGCGCCAGCAGTAGCACCGGGGGCCGCGAGCAGTACTTC.

This clonotype was recorded at least ten times. The chain employs TRBV12-3 or TRBV12-4 and TRBJ2-1; 9 bases fit TRBD2. The CDR3 runs to 17 residues. V trimming: 6 bases; J trimming: 0 bases; junction bases outside the gene matches: 9. CDR3 in DNA: TGTGCCAGCAGAACCCAAGCGGGAGGATTCTCCTACAATGAGCAGTTCTTC. Its protein is CASRTQAGGFSYNEQFF.

The table lists this clonotype with many counts. This chain connects TRBV27 to TRBJ2-5, with D possibly being TRBD1 (6 bases). V gave up 2 bases and J gave up 6 bases, with 13 bases separating them. The CDR3 covers 14 residues. The V gene's germline CDR1 is MNHEY and CDR2 SMNVEV (reference sequence). The CDR3 loop reads CASSLIGGIKTQYF. CDR3 bases: TGTGCCAGCAGTTTAATTGGGGGCATCAAGACCCAGTACTTC.

This clonotype appeared many times. This chain uses TRBV7-8 with TRBJ2-1, with D possibly matching TRBD2 (6 bases). Trimming removed 0 bases from V and 6 bases from J, with 24 bases in between. The V gene's germline CDR1 is SGHVS and CDR2 FQNEAQ. CDR3 length: 19 residues. The CDR3 sequence: CASSLAWGDKRVYLNEQFF. In DNA form, the CDR3 reads TGTGCCAGCAGCTTAGCGTGGGGGGATAAGAGGGTATATCTCAATGAGCAGTTCTTC.

The chain is built from TRBV7-2 and TRBJ2-7; D is unclear. The ends were cut back, 5 bases at V and 1 base at J, with 12 bases in the middle. Per the germline V gene, CDR1 is SGHTA and CDR2 is FQGNSA. This CDR3 comprises 14 residues. The CDR3 spells CASSRGSASYEQYF. Here the CDR3 DNA reads TGTGCCAGCAGCCGTGGATCGGCGTCCTACGAGCAGTACTTC. The full variable domain, its missing parts supplied by reference TRBV7-2 and TRBJ2-7, is GAGVSQSPSNKVTEKGKDVELRCDPISGHTALYWYRQSLGQGLEFLIYFQGNSAPDKSGLPSDRFSAERTGGSVSTLTIQRTQQEDSAVYLCASSRGSASYEQYFGPGTRLTVT.